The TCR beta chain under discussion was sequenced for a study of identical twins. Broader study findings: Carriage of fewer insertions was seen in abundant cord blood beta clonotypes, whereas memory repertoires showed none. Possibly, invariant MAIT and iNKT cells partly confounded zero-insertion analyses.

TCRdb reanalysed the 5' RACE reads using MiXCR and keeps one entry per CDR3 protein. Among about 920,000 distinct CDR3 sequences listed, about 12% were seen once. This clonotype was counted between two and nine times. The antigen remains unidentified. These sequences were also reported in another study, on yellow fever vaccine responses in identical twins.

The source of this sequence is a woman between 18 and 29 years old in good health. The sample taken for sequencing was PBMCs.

CDR3 sequence (DNA): TGCGCCAGCAGTGAGGCGGAGTACGCTTGGCAGTACTTC. The encoded protein is CASSEAEYAWQYF. The V gene is TRBV10-2, the J gene TRBJ2-7; no firm D call. Germline V gene sequence: CDR1 WSHSY, CDR2 SAAADI. This CDR3 contains 13 residues. V gave up 2 bases and J gave up 9 bases, with 14 bases separating them.